These 14 T cell receptor beta chains were all obtained from the same sample, sequenced in a study of OX40 agonist ivuxolimab in advanced cancers. Libraries were prepared by immunoSEQ multiplex PCR; TCRdb keeps only in-frame clonotypes and omits some of them. The sample has roughly 50,000 clones; about 86% are singletons. The starting material was CD4+ or CD8+ T cells sorted from blood, obtained in a trial of the OX40 agonist ivuxolimab. The receptors were sampled from an adult with an advanced solid tumor such as melanoma, head and neck, liver or kidney cancer.

The CDR3 reads CASSYSTSGGHNEQFF. The CDR3 DNA reads TGTGCCAGCAGTTACTCTACTAGCGGGGGGCACAATGAGCAGTTCTTC. The V gene is TRBV6-5, the J gene TRBJ2-1; 12 bases are a match to TRBD2. Germline CDR1 reads MNHEY; CDR2 reads SVGAGI. The CDR3 consists of 16 residues. The trim removed 0 bases at V and 5 bases at J, leaving 2 bases unmatched.

The chain is built from TRBV5-1 and TRBJ2-7, with D tentatively TRBD1 (6 bases). The CDR3 runs 14 residues. CDR1 is SGHRS and CDR2 is YFSETQ in the germline V gene. The V gene lost 4 bases and the J gene lost 3 bases, with 14 bases spanning the gap. For the CDR3, the DNA is TGCGCCAGCAGCGGCAACACAGGGATCTACGAGCAGTACTTC. It translates to CASSGNTGIYEQYF.

The gene calls are TRBV23-1 and TRBJ2-5; weak D call: TRBD1 (6 bases). TRBV23-1 is identified as an open reading frame with a role that is uncertain. V lost 4 bases to trimming and J lost 2 bases, with 17 bases between them. CDR3 size: 16 residues. CDR3 loop: CASSPPGTPKQETQYF. CDR3 nucleotides: TGCGCCAGCAGTCCTCCCGGGACACCGAAGCAAGAGACCCAGTACTTC.

The rearrangement uses TRBV2 and TRBJ1-6; D remains ambiguous. In germline, CDR1 is SNHLY, CDR2 FYNNEI. The length of the CDR3 is 16 residues. V shed 2 bases and J shed 3 bases, with 11 bases lying between them. CDR3 sequence (DNA): TGTGCCAGCAGTGAACCCAGGATCGACTATAATTCACCCCTCCACTTT. Residues: CASSEPRIDYNSPLHF.

The chain employs TRBV28 and TRBJ1-2, with D hard to call. Germline V CDR1 and CDR2: MDHEN, SYDVKM. V shed 5 bases and J shed 5 bases, with 21 bases lying between them. This CDR3 spans 16 amino acids. CDR3 residues: CASSPLKNKVYYGYTF. CDR3 sequence (DNA): TGTGCCAGCAGTCCGCTAAAGAACAAGGTCTATTATGGCTACACCTTC.

This sequence joins TRBV2 and TRBJ2-5, with D perhaps matching TRBD1 (6 bases). This CDR3 is built from 13 residues. Germline V gene sequence: CDR1 SNHLY, CDR2 FYNNEI. The CDR3 DNA reads as TGTGCGGCCCACCGGGACAAGCAAGAGACCCAGTACTTC. Translating it yields CAAHRDKQETQYF.

The chain carries TRBV6-6 and TRBJ2-3; the D gene is possibly TRBD1 (5 bases). V gave up 2 bases and J gave up 0 bases, with 6 bases separating them. The CDR3 is 14 amino acids. From germline, CDR1 is MNHNY and CDR2 SVGAGI (reference sequence). CDR3 loop: CASSYDRSTDTQYF. The CDR3 DNA follows: TGTGCCAGCAGTTACGACAGAAGCACAGATACGCAGTATTTT.

The chain uses TRBV7-6 and TRBJ2-5; D gene ambiguous. The germline V gene has CDR1 SGHVS and CDR2 FNYEAQ. V was cut by 0 bases and J by 5 bases, with 7 bases left in between. CDR3 length: 13 residues. Here the CDR3 reads CASSLARRETQYF. DNA for the CDR3: TGTGCCAGCAGCTTAGCACGCCGGGAGACCCAGTACTTC.

This chain connects TRBV19 to TRBJ1-2, with 8 bases lining up with TRBD1. Germline trimming cut 2 bases from V and 7 bases from J; bases unmatched to any gene: 9. The V gene's germline CDR1 is LNHDA and CDR2 SQIVND (reference sequence). This CDR3 spans 15 amino acids. CDR3 protein: CASSILGQGSLGYTF. In DNA form, the CDR3 reads TGTGCCAGTAGTATATTAGGACAGGGTTCGCTTGGCTACACCTTC.

This clone was counted once. J is TRBJ2-7 and V is TRBV19; 9 positions agree with TRBD1. The CDR3 is 13 amino acids. The V gene's germline CDR1 is LNHDA and CDR2 SQIVND (reference sequence). J gave up 3 bases and V 10 bases, and 7 bases lay outside the gene matches. In nucleotides, the CDR3 is TGTGCCACTCCGGGACAGGGCGGCTACGAGCAGTACTTC. Protein product: CATPGQGGYEQYF.

This chain joins TRBV6-1 and TRBJ2-1; TRBD2 aligns across 11 bases. CDR1 and CDR2 from the germline V gene are MNHNS and SASEGT. The CDR3 is 15 amino acids. V dropped 10 bases and J dropped 4; count of bases not matched to a gene: 9. The CDR3 protein is CAIRTSGGGYNEQFF. The CDR3 nucleotides read TGTGCCATCAGAACTAGCGGGGGCGGGTACAATGAGCAGTTCTTC.

The V and J genes are TRBV27 and TRBJ2-7, with 7 bases lining up with TRBD2. Germline V CDR1 and CDR2: MNHEY, SMNVEV (reference sequence). J gave up 3 bases and V 4 bases, and 6 bases lay outside the gene matches. This CDR3 is 14 amino acids long. The CDR3 protein is CASSSFAGVYEQYF. Here the CDR3 DNA reads TGTGCCAGCAGTTCCTTTGCGGGGGTCTACGAGCAGTACTTC.

The chain links TRBV19 to TRBJ1-5; a weak D match, TRBD1 (5 bases). V was clipped by 6 bases and J by 0 bases, with 12 bases between them. The CDR3 sequence is 15 residues long. Germline-derived CDR1 and CDR2 are LNHDA and SQIVND (reference sequence). CDR3 residues: CASSGGWDSNQPQHF. DNA of the CDR3: TGTGCCAGTAGCGGGGGTTGGGATAGCAATCAGCCCCAGCATTTT.

The chain carries TRBV11-2 and TRBJ2-2; maybe TRBD1 (6 bases). The CDR3 runs 19 residues. V was cut by 1 base and J by 1 base, with 19 bases left in between. The germline gives CDR1 SGHAT, CDR2 FQNNGV. The DNA of the CDR3 is TGTGCCAGCAGCTTAGCCACGAACCTCAGGGGAAAGAACACCGGGGAGCTGTTTTTT. This gives the protein CASSLATNLRGKNTGELFF.